The table lists the clone carrying this T cell receptor (beta chain) with a few counts. Through a sample-barcoded 5' primer and a J-beta primer mix, a second PCR was run for roughly 6 to 11 cycles. One entry per CDR3 protein, called by TCRdb with MiXCR from the 5' RACE reads. The sample has 800,000 or so distinct CDR3 sequences, about 25% seen once. The data were taken from a study of blood T cells in healthy people across ages. This CDR3 contains 16 residues. Germline V lookup: CDR1 SGHTA, CDR2 FQGNSA. The sample also formed part of further work on T cells of mothers and their children.

This clonotype was obtained from a boy aged 5 to 17 in good health. Sequencing was performed on blood. The V call is TRBV7-2, the J call TRBJ2-5, with a tentative D call TRBD2 (6 bases). The end of the DNA fits TRBJ2-7 better, so the J call may be wrong. In DNA form, the CDR3 reads TGTGCCAGCAGCTTAGAGAGGCTGCCGGGAGCCTACGAGCAGTACTTC. Its protein product is CASSLERLPGAYEQYF.